A single sample is the source of the 8 T cell receptor beta chains below, sequenced in a study of shared clonotypes between healthy human individuals. Profiled with immunoSEQ multiplex PCR; TCRdb holds only in-frame clones, not every one. The sample lists about 960,000 clones, around three quarters seen once, with roughly 1.5% in the top ten. The sequenced sample consisted of memory CD4+ T cells sorted from blood. This sample's subset: CD45RA-negative fraction. The receptors derive from a man between 18 and 35 years old in good health.

CDR3 DNA sequence: TGTGCCAGCAGCGAGAGACAAGGCCGGCAAGAGACCCAGTACTTC. It yields the protein CASSERQGRQETQYF. This chain links TRBV5-6 with TRBJ2-5; D unresolved. Trimming took 4 bases from V and 2 from J, leaving 15 bases between them. The CDR3 loop spans 15 amino acids. Per the germline V gene, CDR1 is SGHDT and CDR2 is YYEEEE.

This chain uses TRBV6-6 with TRBJ2-2; D is undetermined. The germline V and J ends were trimmed by 2 bases and 3 bases, with 7 bases remaining between them. This CDR3 is 14 amino acids long. Germline V lookup: CDR1 MNHNY, CDR2 SVGAGI (reference sequence). For the CDR3, the DNA is TGTGCCAGCAGTTACGGCATCTACACCGGGGAGCTGTTTTTT. Amino acid sequence: CASSYGIYTGELFF.

Details on this clone: The sample contains more than one DNA sequence encoding this CDR3. The V call is TRBV18, the J call TRBJ2-3; a possible D gene is TRBD2 (5 bases). Germline CDR1 and CDR2: KGHSH and LQKENI. Trimming removed 0 bases at V and 1 base at J, with 5 bases between. This CDR3 contains 14 residues. CDR3 in DNA: TGTGCCAGCTCACCACCTAGCGGCACAGATACGCAGTATTTT. Its protein is CASSPPSGTDTQYF.

This chain links TRBV7-2 with TRBJ2-7; 8 nucleotides agree with TRBD1. Germline V gene data show CDR1 as SGHTA and CDR2 as FQGNSA. The CDR3 is made up of 14 amino acids. V lost 4 bases, J lost 5 bases, and 7 bases stayed unmatched. The CDR3 DNA follows: TGTGCCAGCAGCTCCCGCCCAGGGGGCCACGAGCAGTACTTC. Translated, it gives CASSSRPGGHEQYF.

This clone was seen only once. The chain combines TRBV10-2 with TRBJ2-5; possibly TRBD1 for D (5 bases). The CDR3 consists of 15 residues. V was shortened by 2 bases and J by 5 bases, with 15 bases between the two germline ends. Germline V gene sequence: CDR1 WSHSY, CDR2 SAAADI. The CDR3 nucleotides read TGCGCCAGCAGTGAGAACGGACACGGAGAGGAGACCCAGTACTTC. Amino acid sequence: CASSENGHGEETQYF.

This chain uses TRBV6-5 with TRBJ1-3; 7 positions agree with TRBD1. The CDR3 runs to 15 residues. Germline-derived CDR1 and CDR2 are MNHEY and SVGAGI. The V gene end was trimmed by 4 bases and the J gene end by 3 bases; junction bases not matched to a gene: 6. The CDR3 nucleotides read TGTGCCAGCAGTTCCGTGACAGGGCGTGGAAACACCATATATTTT. Translating gives CASSSVTGRGNTIYF.

This chain connects TRBV30 to TRBJ1-1, with D uncertain. V gave up 0 bases and J gave up 1 base, with 6 bases separating them. This CDR3 spans 13 amino acids. The V gene's germline CDR1 is GTSNPN and CDR2 SVGIG (reference sequence). For the CDR3, the DNA is TGTGCCTGGAGTGTTGCCCAGAACACTGAAGCTTTCTTT. It encodes CAWSVAQNTEAFF.

To note about this clone: Other DNA sequences in the same sample also yield this CDR3. The chain employs TRBV5-6 and TRBJ2-1; D is possibly TRBD1 (6 bases). The CDR3 is 13 amino acids. The V gene lost 2 bases and the J gene lost 4 bases, with 7 bases spanning the gap. Germline loops: CDR1 SGHDT, CDR2 YYEEEE. The CDR3 here is CASSLTGYNEQFF. CDR3 coding DNA: TGTGCCAGCAGCTTAACAGGGTACAATGAGCAGTTCTTC.